The clone carrying this T cell receptor (beta chain) appeared a few times. The data were obtained in a study of CD8 T cells in Susac syndrome. The Susac syndrome patients fit the recently defined diagnostic criteria for definite or probable disease. V shed 5 bases, J shed 5 bases, and the junction held 1 base outside the gene matches. Germline V gene data show CDR1 as MNHNS and CDR2 as SASEGT. CDR3 size: 12 residues. RNA amounts of about 0.45 to 1 ug underwent reverse transcription with random hexamers. Amplification of TCR beta CDR3 by immunoSEQ multiplex PCR spanned 54 Vbeta and 13 Jbeta. One entry per CDR3 protein results from TCRdb running MiXCR on the immunoSEQ multiplex PCR reads. The repertoire has about 180,000 distinct CDR3 sequences, around 94% of them found once; the top ten carry roughly 0.12%.

The TCR was taken from a human donor with Susac syndrome. The chain links TRBV6-1 to TRBJ2-7; 9 bases match TRBD1. Material: CD4+ T cells from PBMCs. The CDR3 bases are TGTGCCAGCAGTCGACAGGGGGACGAGCAGTACTTC. This codes for CASSRQGDEQYF.